This T cell receptor beta chain was found in a study of blood T cell repertoires in COVID-19 (dated by TCRdb to the early 2020s). About the study as a whole: The collaborator samples originated in the United States, Italy and Spain and spanned the acute and convalescent phases of COVID-19. The prospective study material was composed of cDNA or gDNA derived from T cells, B-cell-depleted T cells, or PBMCs. Deeply sampled blood TCRbeta repertoires from subjects exposed to, actively infected with, or recovered from COVID-19 were included in the dataset. The repertoires were made available in a free public database intended to serve as a resource for research on the immune response to SARS-CoV-2. Samples came from the ongoing ImmuneRACE study (first 160 participants) plus 1,254 subjects from 6 global collaborators. A de-identified subject ID, COVID-19 status, age in years and sex were almost always included in the sample metadata. HLA class I and class II types, where available, came from metadata supplied by the sample provider rather than from assay-based typing. Broader findings and caveats from the paper: How much clinical and demographic metadata was included differed by source and by participant, and the metadata was provided uncurated.

TCRbeta CDR3 regions were amplified from genomic DNA by means of the immunoSEQ Assay, a bias-controlled multiplex PCR. In the paper's pipeline: The number of nucleated cells in each sample was estimated by amplification of reference gene primers within the assay. To quantify the absolute abundance of each unique TCRbeta CDR3 rearrangement, sequence reads were collapsed and filtered. For each sample, productive Simpson clonality was calculated as the square root of Simpson's diversity index across productive rearrangements. TCRdb retrieved this table from immuneACCESS and kept in-frame rearrangements only. Not all clones are present; in checked studies, unresolved V genes account for under half, and no reason is known for the remainder. Clonal size and the V and J genes are those of that table, whereas D and trimming came from the DNA. The sample table shows about 330,000 clones, and 70% to 90% are seen once. Under 5% of the sample lies in the top ten.

As to this clone: Its antigen remains unidentified. Base qualities were left out, and no much larger clone turns up one base away.

From the cysteine up to the phenylalanine, the CDR3 has a length of 16 residues. Only CDR3 DNA remains: 48 bases, in frame from the first base. CDR1 and CDR2, looked up from the germline V gene, are SGHTA and FQGTGA. Germline trimming: 5 bases from V, 6 bases from J; junction bases outside gene matches: 9. The collaborating institutions used their own protocols to collect whole blood in K2EDTA tubes. For TCRbeta analysis, collaborator samples were shipped as frozen whole blood, as isolated PBMCs, or as DNA extracted from either sample type. This TCR derives from a woman aged 50 to 60 with active or convalescent COVID-19. The chain was built from TRBV7-3 and TRBJ2-1, with 11 central nucleotides matching TRBD2. Sequenced material: peripheral blood. The DNA sequence reads TGTGCCAGCAGCAAAATAGTAGCGGGAGGGAGCAATGAGCAGTTCTTC. Its amino acids are CASSKIVAGGSNEQFF.